The next 10 T cell receptor beta chains were all read from a single sample in a study of cytomegalovirus exposure and HLA in healthy donors. With 60 Vbeta and 13 Jbeta primers, the PCR was carried out. Measured with immunoSEQ multiplex PCR; TCRdb has only the in-frame clones, and not every one. Found here are over 90,000 clones, 83% of them singletons; the top ten hold 2.5% to 3%. The sequenced sample was PBMCs. Receptors originate from a man in his forties or fifties in good health and CMV-seronegative.

This sequence joins TRBV9 and TRBJ2-1; D remains ambiguous. V dropped 0 bases and J dropped 7 bases, with 8 bases sitting between them. Germline CDR1 and CDR2: SGDLS and YYNGEE. The CDR3 is made up of 13 amino acids. The CDR3 bases are TGTGCCAGCAGCGTAGACAATCCGAATGAGCAGTTCTTC. Its translation is CASSVDNPNEQFF.

The chain combines TRBV12-5 with TRBJ2-1; D possibly corresponds to TRBD1 (5 bases). V lost 3 bases to trimming and J lost 2 bases, with 8 bases between them. The CDR3 is 14 residues long. Germline CDR1 LGHNT, CDR2 FRNRAP. The CDR3 region has the DNA TGTGCTAGTGGTTTCGAAGGGGCCTACAATGAGCAGTTCTTC. Translating gives CASGFEGAYNEQFF.

The V call is TRBV7-8, the J call TRBJ2-7; D gene unclear. With 5 bases removed from V and 3 bases from J, the gap between germline ends came to 5 bases. Germline CDR1 reads SGHVS; CDR2 reads FQNEAQ. This CDR3 spans 11 amino acids. The CDR3 DNA reads as TGTGCCAGCAGCCCCTACTACGAGCAGTACTTC. Translated, it gives CASSPYYEQYF.

The CDR3 coding sequence is TGTGCCAGCAGCTCTTCGACAGGGGAGAGCTCCTATAATTCACCCCTCCACTTT. This translates into CASSSSTGESSYNSPLHF. This chain connects TRBV7-9 to TRBJ1-6; 8 bases are a match to TRBD1. The V gene end was trimmed by 4 bases and the J gene end by 0 bases; junction bases not matched to a gene: 8. This CDR3 has 18 amino acids. Looked up from germline, CDR1 is SEHNR and CDR2 is FQNEAQ (reference sequence).

The rearrangement joins TRBV9 to TRBJ2-3; unclear D gene. V lost 5 bases, J lost 2 bases, and 6 bases lay in between. Per germline, CDR1 SGDLS and CDR2 YYNGEE. The CDR3 extends over 12 amino acids. The chain's CDR3 is CASSRVTDTQYF. CDR3 nucleotides: TGTGCCAGCAGTCGAGTCACAGATACGCAGTATTTT. Together with reference TRBV9 and TRBJ2-3, the CDR3 gives the full variable domain: DSGVTQTPKHLITATGQRVTLRCSPRSGDLSVYWYQQSLDQGLQFLIQYYNGEERAKGNILERFSAQQFPDLHSELNLSSLELGDSALYFCASSRVTDTQYFGPGTRLTVL.

With respect to this clone: Other DNA sequences within the sample encode an identical CDR3. V is TRBV6-5 and J is TRBJ2-1, with 10 bases aligning to TRBD2. The V gene's germline CDR1 is MNHEY and CDR2 SVGAGI. J gave up 4 bases and V 0 bases, and 3 bases lay outside the gene matches. The CDR3 has 16 amino acids. The CDR3 nucleotides are TGTGCCAGCAGTTACTCAGCTAGCGGGGGATACAATGAGCAGTTCTTC. Translating it yields CASSYSASGGYNEQFF.

The CDR3 sequence: CASSLAGQNTDTQYF. The CDR3 DNA reads TGTGCCAGCAGCTTAGCGGGACAGAACACAGATACGCAGTATTTT. The J gene is TRBJ2-3, the V gene TRBV11-1, with 7 nucleotides matching TRBD1. After removal of 0 bases from V and 2 bases from J, the junction contained 2 bases not matched to a gene. Germline values: CDR1 SGHAT, CDR2 FQDESV (reference sequence). The CDR3 is 15 residues long. The whole variable domain, filled in from reference TRBV11-1 and TRBJ2-3, reads EAEVAQSPRYKITEKSQAVAFWCDPISGHATLYWYRQILGQGPELLVQFQDESVVDDSQLPKDRFSAERLKGVDSTLKIQPAELGDSAMYLCASSLAGQNTDTQYFGPGTRLTVL.

The J gene is TRBJ2-5, the V gene TRBV5-1, with 8 positions matching TRBD2. Per germline, CDR1 SGHRS and CDR2 YFSETQ. The CDR3 covers 11 residues. The V gene end was trimmed by 7 bases and the J gene end by 5 bases; junction bases not matched to a gene: 1. This CDR3 is CASGGGETQYF. The CDR3, as DNA: TGCGCCAGCGGCGGGGGGGAGACCCAGTACTTC.

The DNA for the CDR3 is TGCGCCAGCAGCCAATTTGGGACAGGGGTTATGGAGACCCAGTACTTC. Its protein product is CASSQFGTGVMETQYF. The genes are TRBV4-3 and TRBJ2-5; 10 bases align to TRBD1. The ends lost 2 bases at V and 5 bases at J; junction bases unmatched: 8. The CDR3 contains 16 residues. Germline values: CDR1 LGHNA, CDR2 YSLEER.

In regard to this clone: The identical CDR3 is also encoded by other nucleotide sequences in the sample. The rearrangement links TRBV11-1 to TRBJ2-7, with TRBD1 matching over 7 bases. CDR1 is SGHAT, CDR2 FQDESV, per germline (reference sequence). This CDR3 contains 18 residues. V dropped 4 bases and J dropped 3; count of bases not matched to a gene: 18. CDR3 amino acids: CASSSTGALRASDYEQYF. The CDR3, as DNA: TGTGCCAGCAGCTCCACAGGGGCCCTCCGAGCATCCGACTACGAGCAGTACTTC.